The 26 T cell receptor beta chains below all came from one sample that was sequenced in a study of cytomegalovirus exposure and HLA in healthy donors. Only in-frame clones appear in the TCRdb table, and some are missing; sequencing was by immunoSEQ multiplex PCR. This table has tens of thousands of clones, about 92% appearing once. Input material: PBMCs. All receptors derive from a woman aged 18-30 years in good health and CMV-seronegative.

J is TRBJ1-2 and V is TRBV19, with 8 positions matching TRBD1. J gave up 4 bases and V 3 bases, and 4 bases lay outside the gene matches. Germline values: CDR1 LNHDA, CDR2 SQIVND (reference sequence). This CDR3 contains 14 residues. CDR3 protein: CASSITGGVYGYTF. CDR3 in DNA: TGTGCCAGTAGTATCACAGGGGGAGTCTATGGCTACACCTTC.

The J gene is TRBJ1-3, the V gene TRBV7-6, with a possible D match to TRBD1 (5 bases). The germline CDR1 and CDR2 sequences are SGHVS and FNYEAQ. CDR3 length equals 16 residues. V lost 1 base, J lost 0 bases, and 10 bases lay in between. The chain's CDR3 is CASSLGTGRSGNTIYF. Here the CDR3 DNA reads TGTGCCAGCAGCTTAGGTACAGGACGCTCTGGAAACACCATATATTTT.

The chain recombines TRBV28 with TRBJ1-1, with a possible D match to TRBD1 (6 bases). The length of the CDR3 is 12 residues. V lost 5 bases, J lost 5 bases, and 9 bases lay in between. Germline lookup yields CDR1 MDHEN and CDR2 SYDVKM. The CDR3 DNA reads as TGTGCCAGCAGTCGGGGGGCGACTGAAGCTTTCTTT. It yields the protein CASSRGATEAFF.

This clone came up once. The chain has TRBV7-6 and TRBJ2-5, with a weak D call TRBD2 (5 bases). The CDR3 loop spans 16 amino acids. Trimming cost V 2 bases and J 1 base, with 14 bases left between them. The V gene's germline CDR1 is SGHVS and CDR2 FNYEAQ. CDR3 nucleotides: TGTGCCAGCAGCTTAATCGGGGAGCTTAGCCAAGAGACCCAGTACTTC. It is translated as CASSLIGELSQETQYF. The full variable domain, with the rest looked up from reference TRBV7-6 and TRBJ2-5, is GAGVSQSPRYKVTKRGQDVALRCDPISGHVSLYWYRQALGQGPEFLTYFNYEAQQDKSGLPNDRFSAERPEGSISTLTIQRTEQRDSAMYRCASSLIGELSQETQYFGPGTRLLVL.

V usage is TRBV25-1 and J usage is TRBJ2-2, with 7 bases identical to TRBD1. The CDR3 runs 13 residues. The germline gives CDR1 MGHDK, CDR2 SYGVNS. The junction had 3 bases not matched to a gene; V was cut back by 10 bases and J by 1 base. CDR3 in amino acids: CATRDRNTGELFF. CDR3 sequence (DNA): TGTGCCACCCGGGACAGGAACACCGGGGAGCTGTTTTTT. Together with reference TRBV25-1 and TRBJ2-2, the CDR3 gives the full variable domain: EADIYQTPRYLVIGTGKKITLECSQTMGHDKMYWYQQDPGMELHLIHYSYGVNSTEKGDLSSESTVSRIRTEHFPLTLESARPSHTSQYLCATRDRNTGELFFGEGSRLTVL.

The chain recombines TRBV5-1 with TRBJ2-3; no firm D call. This CDR3 region has 12 residues. The V gene lost 1 base and the J gene lost 6 bases, with 6 bases spanning the gap. Germline CDR1 SGHRS, CDR2 YFSETQ. CDR3 coding DNA: TGCGCCAGCAGCTTGCCCGGGGATACGCAGTATTTT. This encodes CASSLPGDTQYF.

The chain is built from TRBV7-8 and TRBJ2-1, with D unclear. This CDR3 has 17 residues. Germline CDR1 and CDR2: SGHVS and FQNEAQ. The V end was cut by 2 bases, the J end by 6 bases, with 20 bases between. In nucleotides, the CDR3 is TGTGCCAGCAGCTTACTTCACTCGATAAATGGGCCCAATGAGCAGTTCTTC. Translating gives CASSLLHSINGPNEQFF. Combining the CDR3 with reference TRBV7-8 and TRBJ2-1 gives the whole variable domain GAGVSQSPRYKVAKRGQDVALRCDPISGHVSLFWYQQALGQGPEFLTYFQNEAQLDKSGLPSDRFFAERPEGSVSTLKIQRTQQEDSAVYLCASSLLHSINGPNEQFFGPGTRLTVL.

The rearrangement links TRBV10-2 to TRBJ1-2; D call uncertain. CDR3 length equals 13 residues. The V and J ends lost 2 bases and 5 bases respectively, with 9 bases between them. Germline assignment: CDR1 WSHSY and CDR2 SAAADI. CDR3 in amino acids: CASSEAQAYGYTF. The DNA for the CDR3 is TGCGCCAGCAGTGAGGCCCAGGCATATGGCTACACCTTC.

The chain couples TRBV7-9 to TRBJ2-7; 8 bases agree with TRBD2. The germline V gene has CDR1 SEHNR and CDR2 FQNEAQ (reference sequence). The CDR3 sequence is 15 residues long. V lost 1 base and J lost 2; bases outside the gene matches: 4. CDR3 protein: CASSLVSGGTYEQYF. CDR3 DNA sequence: TGTGCCAGCAGCTTAGTAAGCGGGGGAACCTACGAGCAGTACTTC.

The rearrangement uses TRBV10-2 and TRBJ1-1; TRBD1 is a possible D gene (5 bases). V lost 4 bases, J lost 3 bases, and 9 bases lay in between. CDR3 length: 13 residues. From germline, CDR1 is WSHSY and CDR2 SAAADI. The CDR3: CASSVGDYTEAFF. CDR3 in DNA: TGCGCCAGCAGTGTGGGGGACTACACTGAAGCTTTCTTT.

V is TRBV7-6 and J is TRBJ2-1, with unresolved D. The CDR3 consists of 15 residues. Trimming removed 4 bases from V and 5 bases from J, with 15 bases in between. Germline CDR1 and CDR2: SGHVS and FNYEAQ. CDR3 nucleotides: TGTGCCAGCAGCTCGCGGCCTACCCTCGACAATGAGCAGTTCTTC. The encoded protein is CASSSRPTLDNEQFF.

The rearrangement joins TRBV6-6 to TRBJ2-7; perhaps TRBD1 as D (5 bases). This CDR3 is 14 amino acids long. Looked up from germline, CDR1 is MNHNY and CDR2 is SVGAGI (reference sequence). The V gene lost 4 bases and the J gene lost 4 bases, with 14 bases spanning the gap. The CDR3 DNA follows: TGTGCCAGCAGTTTCAGGGCCCCCGCTTACGAGCAGTACGTC. It yields the protein CASSFRAPAYEQYV.

J is TRBJ2-7 and V is TRBV6-1; a weak D match, TRBD1 (5 bases). Germline V lookup: CDR1 MNHNS, CDR2 SASEGT. The V gene lost 8 bases and the J gene lost 1 base, with 12 bases spanning the gap. The CDR3 covers 13 residues. The CDR3 region is CASGAGTSYEQYF. The CDR3 coding sequence is TGTGCCAGCGGGGCAGGTACGTCCTACGAGCAGTACTTC.

The chain uses TRBV7-6 and TRBJ2-1, with 8 nucleotides matching TRBD2. The length of the CDR3 is 16 residues. The V gene's germline CDR1 is SGHVS and CDR2 FNYEAQ. V lost 3 bases, J lost 5 bases, and 9 bases stayed unmatched. The CDR3, as DNA: TGTGCCAGCAGCTTTCAACTAGCGGCACCCGACAATGAGCAGTTCTTC. It is translated as CASSFQLAAPDNEQFF.

The chain recombines TRBV6-1 with TRBJ2-2; D perhaps matches TRBD1 (5 bases). Per germline, CDR1 MNHNS and CDR2 SASEGT. The CDR3 sequence is 14 residues long. The V gene lost 2 bases and the J gene lost 5 bases, with 9 bases spanning the gap. CDR3 region: CASSESTETGELFF. The CDR3 coding sequence is TGTGCCAGCAGTGAATCGACAGAGACCGGGGAGCTGTTTTTT.

This clone was found once. The chain couples TRBV2 to TRBJ1-1; tentative D call: TRBD1 (6 bases). With 4 bases removed from V and 3 bases from J, the gap between germline ends came to 15 bases. CDR3 size: 15 residues. The germline V gene encodes CDR1 SNHLY and CDR2 FYNNEI. CDR3 residues: CASSASGTRDTEAFF. As DNA, the CDR3 is TGTGCCAGCAGTGCCTCGGGGACAAGGGACACTGAAGCTTTCTTT. Based on the CDR3 plus reference TRBV2 and TRBJ1-1, the full variable domain is EPEVTQTPSHQVTQMGQEVILRCVPISNHLYFYWYRQILGQKVEFLVSFYNNEISEKSEIFDDQFSVERPDGSNFTLKIRSTKLEDSAMYFCASSASGTRDTEAFFGQGTRLTVV.

This chain joins TRBV9 and TRBJ1-4; D gene unclear. The CDR3 loop spans 15 amino acids. From germline, CDR1 is SGDLS and CDR2 YYNGEE. Trimming stripped 2 bases from V and 0 bases from J, with 8 bases between. The CDR3 reads CASSVGSATNEKLFF. The CDR3 DNA reads TGTGCCAGCAGCGTGGGGAGTGCAACTAATGAAAAACTGTTTTTT. Full variable domain (remainder filled in from reference TRBV9 and TRBJ1-4): DSGVTQTPKHLITATGQRVTLRCSPRSGDLSVYWYQQSLDQGLQFLIQYYNGEERAKGNILERFSAQQFPDLHSELNLSSLELGDSALYFCASSVGSATNEKLFFGSGTQLSVL.

This chain connects TRBV12-5 to TRBJ2-1; a possible D gene is TRBD1 (6 bases). From germline, CDR1 is LGHNT and CDR2 FRNRAP. The CDR3 runs 12 residues. Between the trimmed V and J ends, which lost 2 bases and 8 bases, there was a span of 7 bases. CDR3 DNA sequence: TGTGCTAGTGGTTTGTACAGGGATGAGCAGTTCTTC. Its protein product is CASGLYRDEQFF. Based on the CDR3 plus reference TRBV12-5 and TRBJ2-1, the full variable domain is DARVTQTPRHKVTEMGQEVTMRCQPILGHNTVFWYRQTMMQGLELLAYFRNRAPLDDSGMPKDRFSAEMPDATLATLKIQPSEPRDSAVYFCASGLYRDEQFFGPGTRLTVL.

The V call is TRBV28, the J call TRBJ1-5; D is ambiguous. Germline loops: CDR1 MDHEN, CDR2 SYDVKM. The germline V and J ends were trimmed by 5 bases and 4 bases, with 18 bases remaining between them. This CDR3 has 16 amino acids. This CDR3 reads CASSTLLLPGNQPQHF. In DNA form, the CDR3 reads TGTGCCAGCAGTACATTACTTCTTCCGGGAAATCAGCCCCAGCATTTT.

The genes are TRBV4-1 and TRBJ1-1, with a weak D call TRBD1 (5 bases). CDR3 size: 14 residues. The V gene lost 5 bases and the J gene lost 2 bases, with 12 bases spanning the gap. Germline V CDR1 and CDR2: MGHRA, YSYEKL. CDR3: CASSIQGYNTEAFF. The CDR3 DNA sequence: TGCGCCAGCAGCATCCAGGGTTATAACACTGAAGCTTTCTTT.

The chain joins TRBV5-1 to TRBJ1-1, with a tentative D call TRBD1 (6 bases). Trimming cost V 4 bases and J 5 bases, with 18 bases left between them. The CDR3 has 15 residues. Germline loops: CDR1 SGHRS, CDR2 YFSETQ. The CDR3 is CASSHSTGTRTEAFF. The CDR3 coding sequence is TGCGCCAGCAGCCACTCCACCGGGACAAGGACTGAAGCTTTCTTT.

This sequence joins TRBV29-1 and TRBJ2-7; 7 nucleotides align to TRBD1. CDR3 length: 11 amino acids. The germline V gene has CDR1 SQVTM and CDR2 ANQGSEA. The ends lost 4 bases at V and 7 bases at J; junction bases unmatched: 4. The CDR3 sequence: CSVGDRAEQYV. In DNA, the CDR3 is TGCAGCGTTGGGGACAGAGCTGAGCAGTACGTC.

Only a few counts were recorded for this clone. This chain connects TRBV11-2 to TRBJ2-2; 9 nucleotides line up with TRBD2. With 5 bases clipped from V and 4 bases from J, the junction kept 8 bases outside the gene matches. Germline assignment: CDR1 SGHAT and CDR2 FQNNGV. The CDR3 has 16 amino acids. For the CDR3, the DNA is TGTGCCAGCAGCGTAGTGACTAGCGGATTCACCGGGGAGCTGTTTTTT. It yields the protein CASSVVTSGFTGELFF.

V is TRBV18 and J is TRBJ2-1, with TRBD2 identical over 13 bases. The CDR3 has 15 amino acids. The V segment lost 5 bases and the J segment 7 bases; nucleotides outside the gene matches: 5. Germline lookup yields CDR1 KGHSH and CDR2 LQKENI. This CDR3 reads CASSTTSGGFNEQFF. The CDR3 coding sequence is TGTGCCAGCTCAACGACTAGCGGGGGGTTTAATGAGCAGTTCTTC.

The chain couples TRBV18 to TRBJ2-2; 12 bases fit TRBD2. Trimming cost V 6 bases and J 0 bases; bases outside gene matches: 2. The CDR3 is 16 amino acids. Germline V gives CDR1 KGHSH, CDR2 LQKENI. The DNA for the CDR3 is TGTGCCAGCTCGCGGACTAGCGGGACGAACACCGGGGAGCTGTTTTTT. Amino acids: CASSRTSGTNTGELFF.

The CDR3 spells CASSPWSGLRLGELFF. Here the CDR3 DNA reads TGTGCCAGCAGCCCTTGGTCAGGACTACGATTGGGGGAGCTGTTTTTT. The chain links TRBV14 to TRBJ2-2; a possible D gene is TRBD2 (6 bases). V gave up 4 bases and J gave up 8 bases, with 20 bases separating them. From germline, CDR1 is SGHDN and CDR2 FVKESK. CDR3 length: 16 amino acids.